What follows are 17 T cell receptor beta chains derived from one specimen sequenced in a study of T-cell reconstitution after alpha-beta-depleted transplantation in children. Unique molecular identifiers tagged the TCRbeta library. TCRdb re-called the PCR reads through MiXCR, storing one row per CDR3 protein. The sample comprises 400,000 to 550,000 distinct CDR3 sequences, about 10% of which are singletons, and 2% rests with the top ten. The sample in question was PBMCs, obtained before TCRalphabeta/CD19-depleted stem cell transplant. These receptors originate from a child aged 2 to 10 with inherited bone marrow failure, due to receive a stem cell transplant.

This clonotype was found many times. The V gene is TRBV28, the J gene TRBJ2-2; 10 nucleotides align to TRBD2. The J segment lost 4 bases and the V segment lost 6 bases, leaving 5 bases of the junction unmatched. Looked up from germline, CDR1 is MDHEN and CDR2 is SYDVKM. This CDR3 is built from 15 residues. The CDR3 protein is CASSVTSGPTGELFF. CDR3 coding DNA: TGTGCCAGCAGCGTGACTAGCGGGCCCACCGGGGAGCTGTTTTTT.

Concerning this clonotype itself: Since a much larger clone is just one base distant, this may be a read error. The V gene is TRBV5-1, the J gene TRBJ1-1; tentative D call: TRBD1 (5 bases). V was trimmed by 4 bases and J by 1 base, leaving 11 bases between them. In germline, CDR1 is SGHRS, CDR2 YFSETQ. The CDR3 sequence is 14 residues long. CDR3 nucleotide sequence: TGCGCCAGCAGCGATGACAGATCGAACACTGAAGCTTTCTTT. Translated: CASSDDRSNTEAFF.

This clonotype was counted ten times or more. The V call is TRBV7-8, the J call TRBJ1-6; possibly TRBD1 for D (5 bases). The V end was cut by 3 bases, the J end by 7 bases, with 13 bases between. The CDR3 has 15 amino acids. Germline V gene lookup returns CDR1 SGHVS and CDR2 FQNEAQ. CDR3 DNA: TGTGCCAGCAGCTTCTCCGGGACTAGGAATTCACCCCTCCACTTT. Its translation is CASSFSGTRNSPLHF.

This clonotype turned up a few times. The rearrangement links TRBV29-1 to TRBJ2-5; TRBD1 matches at 9 bases. V shed 5 bases, J shed 3 bases, and the junction held 10 bases outside the gene matches. Germline V gene data show CDR1 as SQVTM and CDR2 as ANQGSEA. The length of the CDR3 is 15 residues. The CDR3: CSVQRQGDGKETQYF. In DNA form, the CDR3 reads TGCAGCGTTCAAAGACAGGGGGATGGGAAAGAGACCCAGTACTTC.

This clonotype was detected a few times. The chain has TRBV5-1 and TRBJ2-7, with D possibly being TRBD1 (6 bases). The CDR3 has 17 residues. Between the trimmed V and J ends, which lost 2 bases and 3 bases, there was a span of 21 bases. In germline, CDR1 is SGHRS, CDR2 YFSETQ. The CDR3 region is CASSLISPKDSNYEQYF. Here the CDR3 DNA reads TGCGCCAGCAGCTTAATCTCCCCAAAGGACAGTAACTACGAGCAGTACTTC. Full variable domain (remainder filled in from reference TRBV5-1 and TRBJ2-7): KAGVTQTPRYLIKTRGQQVTLSCSPISGHRSVSWYQQTPGQGLQFLFEYFSETQRNKGNFPGRFSGRQFSNSRSEMNVSTLELGDSALYLCASSLISPKDSNYEQYFGPGTRLTVT.

The chain uses TRBV4-2 and TRBJ2-1, with D possibly matching TRBD2 (5 bases). Germline lookup yields CDR1 LGHNA and CDR2 YNFKEQ. The V end lost 4 bases, the J end lost 4 bases, and 11 bases lay between the germline ends. The CDR3 sequence is 14 residues long. CDR3 sequence reads: CASSRGGPYNEQFF. The CDR3 DNA reads TGTGCCAGCAGCCGCGGCGGGCCTTACAATGAGCAGTTCTTC.

This clonotype has just a few counts. V is TRBV4-3 and J is TRBJ2-1; 10 bases match TRBD2. The CDR3 extends over 20 amino acids. CDR1 and CDR2 (germline): LGHNA, YSLEER. V lost 0 bases and J lost 4; bases outside the gene matches: 15. CDR3 nucleotides: TGCGCCAGCAGCCAAGATCTAGCCGGACTAGCGGACCCACTTTACAATGAGCAGTTCTTC. Translated, it gives CASSQDLAGLADPLYNEQFF.

This clonotype has ten or more counts. The genes are TRBV28 and TRBJ2-7; 10 nucleotides match TRBD2. CDR3 size: 16 residues. The V gene's germline CDR1 is MDHEN and CDR2 SYDVKM. Trimming cost V 3 bases and J 3 bases; bases outside gene matches: 8. CDR3 in DNA: TGTGCCAGCAGTTTTACAGCGGGAGGGCTCAACTACGAGCAGTACTTC. Amino acids: CASSFTAGGLNYEQYF.

The genes are TRBV6-1 and TRBJ2-6, with TRBD1 identical over 8 bases. Trimming cost V 10 bases and J 2 bases; bases outside gene matches: 4. The CDR3 is 14 residues long. Germline loops: CDR1 MNHNS, CDR2 SASEGT. The CDR3: CATQQGAGANVLTF. The CDR3 DNA sequence: TGTGCCACCCAACAGGGGGCTGGGGCCAACGTCCTGACTTTC.

This clonotype was seen many times. The CDR3 DNA reads TGCGCCAGCAGCCAAGATTTAGCGCGTGAGCAGTTCTTC. It specifies CASSQDLAREQFF. The rearrangement uses TRBV4-3 and TRBJ2-1; D might be TRBD2 (5 bases). V was shortened by 0 bases and J by 9 bases, with 9 bases between the two germline ends. From germline, CDR1 is LGHNA and CDR2 YSLEER. The CDR3 runs 13 residues.

The chain is built from TRBV4-2 and TRBJ2-7, with D uncertain. The CDR3 loop spans 15 amino acids. Germline-derived CDR1 and CDR2 are LGHNA and YNFKEQ. Trimming pared 3 bases from V and 3 bases from J, leaving 15 bases between. The CDR3 DNA follows: TGTGCCAGCAGCCATCTTCGTGGAAGCTTCTACGAGCAGTACTTC. Amino acid sequence: CASSHLRGSFYEQYF.

There are a few counts of this clonotype. The chain combines TRBV12-3 or TRBV12-4 with TRBJ2-7; 11 positions agree with TRBD2. CDR3 length: 15 residues. J lost 3 bases, V lost 5 bases, and 6 bases had no gene match. The CDR3 region is CASSLPSGRLYEQYF. Here the CDR3 DNA reads TGTGCCAGCAGTCTGCCTAGCGGGAGGCTCTACGAGCAGTACTTC.

This clonotype was seen only a few times. The gene calls are TRBV5-4 and TRBJ2-1, with 7 bases fitting TRBD2. Germline V CDR1 and CDR2: SGHNT, YYREEE (reference sequence). The V segment lost 0 bases and the J segment 6 bases; nucleotides outside the gene matches: 9. The CDR3 is 16 residues long. CDR3 in DNA: TGTGCCAGCAGCTTGGCGGGGCGGGAGAACATCAATGAGCAGTTCTTC. It is translated as CASSLAGRENINEQFF.

This clonotype was observed many times. The rearrangement uses TRBV4-3 and TRBJ2-6; D gene ambiguous. The CDR3 has 15 residues. Looked up from germline, CDR1 is LGHNA and CDR2 is YSLEER. Trimming left V 2 bases short and J 0 bases short, with 5 bases between. The CDR3 nucleotides read TGCGCCAGCAGCCAACCTGCCTCTGGGGCCAACGTCCTGACTTTC. Its protein is CASSQPASGANVLTF.

The V call is TRBV20-1, the J call TRBJ2-4; D is ambiguous. CDR3 length: 13 amino acids. Deletions cut 8 bases from V and 7 bases from J, with 18 bases between. Per the germline V gene, CDR1 is DFQATT and CDR2 is SNEGSKA (reference sequence). This CDR3 is CSPPSAEWNIQYF. The DNA for the CDR3 is TGCAGTCCTCCGAGCGCGGAGTGGAACATTCAGTACTTC.

This clonotype was picked up many times. This chain uses TRBV7-9 with TRBJ1-2, with 7 bases that match TRBD1. The germline V gene encodes CDR1 SEHNR and CDR2 FQNEAQ (reference sequence). Losses at the gene ends were 3 bases for V and 0 bases for J; bases not matched to a gene: 7. The CDR3 runs 16 residues. This chain's CDR3 is CASSLARTGSNYGYTF. The DNA for the CDR3 is TGTGCCAGCAGCTTGGCAAGGACAGGCTCTAACTATGGCTACACCTTC.

This clonotype was seen many times. The V and J genes are TRBV10-1 and TRBJ2-7, with 8 bases lining up with TRBD2. In germline, CDR1 is WNHNN, CDR2 SYGVQD (reference sequence). Trimming took 5 bases from V and 0 from J; bases not matched to a gene: 3. This CDR3 region has 14 residues. The CDR3 DNA reads as TGCGCCAGCAGTCCGGGAGGGAGCTCCTACGAGCAGTACTTC. Translating gives CASSPGGSSYEQYF.